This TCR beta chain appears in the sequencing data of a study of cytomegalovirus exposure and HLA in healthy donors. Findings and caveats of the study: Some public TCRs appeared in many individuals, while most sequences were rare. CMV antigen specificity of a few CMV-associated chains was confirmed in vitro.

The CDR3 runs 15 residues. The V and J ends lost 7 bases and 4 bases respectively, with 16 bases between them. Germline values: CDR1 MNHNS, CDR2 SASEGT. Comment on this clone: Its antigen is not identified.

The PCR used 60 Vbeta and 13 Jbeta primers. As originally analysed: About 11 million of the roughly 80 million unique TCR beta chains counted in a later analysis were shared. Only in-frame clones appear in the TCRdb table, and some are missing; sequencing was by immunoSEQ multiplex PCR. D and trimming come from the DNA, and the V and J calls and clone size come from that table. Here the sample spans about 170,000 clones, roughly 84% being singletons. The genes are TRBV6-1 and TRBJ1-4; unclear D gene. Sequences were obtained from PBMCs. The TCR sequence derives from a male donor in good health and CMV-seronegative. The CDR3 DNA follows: TGTGCCAGCACTCAAAACAGTCCGGTTAATGAAAAACTGTTTTTT. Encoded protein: CASTQNSPVNEKLFF.